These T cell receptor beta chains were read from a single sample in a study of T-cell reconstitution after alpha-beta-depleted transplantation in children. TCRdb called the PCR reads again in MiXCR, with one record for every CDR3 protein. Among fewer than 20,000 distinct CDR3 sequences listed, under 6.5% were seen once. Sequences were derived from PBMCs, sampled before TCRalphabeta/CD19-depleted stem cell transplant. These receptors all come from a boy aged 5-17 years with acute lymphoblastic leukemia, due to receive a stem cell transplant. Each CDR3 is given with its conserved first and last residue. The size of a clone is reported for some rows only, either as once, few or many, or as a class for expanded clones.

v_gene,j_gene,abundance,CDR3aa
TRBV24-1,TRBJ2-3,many,CATSDRRGAPTDTQYF
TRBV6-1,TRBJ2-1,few,CASSPLAGGPTEQFF
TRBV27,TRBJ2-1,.,CASSFAGPYNEQFF
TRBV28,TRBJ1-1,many,CASRTQGGNTEAFF
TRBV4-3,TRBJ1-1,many,CASSQAPMTGGTEAFF
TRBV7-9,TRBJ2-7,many,CASSLVTQNYEQYF
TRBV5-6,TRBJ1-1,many,CASSLGGWGPAEAFF
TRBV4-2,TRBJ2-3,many,CASSLSSTDTQYF
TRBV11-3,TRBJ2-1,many,CASSLVGSGGTEQFF
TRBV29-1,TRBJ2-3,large,CSVGLGSTDTQYF
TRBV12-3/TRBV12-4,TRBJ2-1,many,CASSSAPTSNEQFF
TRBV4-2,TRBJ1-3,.,CAMGLDSGNTIYF
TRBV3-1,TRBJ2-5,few,CATSLAGGKRETQYF
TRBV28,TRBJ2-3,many,CASSLGDRGRPYF
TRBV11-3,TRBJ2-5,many,CASSFGQGAQYF
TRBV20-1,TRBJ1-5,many,CSASHSSNQPQHF
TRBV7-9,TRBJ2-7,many,CASRGTGEIYEQYF
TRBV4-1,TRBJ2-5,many,CASSQGLAGALQETQYF
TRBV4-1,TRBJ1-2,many,CASSQGGGRSGYTF
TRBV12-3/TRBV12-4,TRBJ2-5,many,CASTLGNQETQYF